This T cell receptor (beta chain) was documented in a study of cytomegalovirus exposure and HLA in healthy donors. Profiling relied on immunoSEQ multiplex PCR, and the TCRdb table lists in-frame clones only, not all of them. Of over 150,000 clones listed, 86% are singletons. Germline loops: CDR1 SGHNT, CDR2 YYREEE (reference sequence). Trimming cost V 4 bases and J 5 bases; bases outside gene matches: 8. The CDR3 runs to 16 residues. This rearrangement joins TRBV5-4 to TRBJ2-5; 13 bases map to TRBD2. The TCR originated in a man younger than 35 in good health and CMV-seropositive. Sequenced sample: PBMCs. The CDR3 DNA reads TGTGCCAGCAGCACCGGACTAGCGGGGGTTGGGGAGACCCAGTACTTC. Translated: CASSTGLAGVGETQYF.